The TCR beta chain under discussion was sequenced for a study of human T cells and chemical hapten exposure. TCRdb re-derived calls from the RACE reads in MiXCR, one entry per CDR3 protein. This table holds about 64,000 distinct CDR3 sequences, roughly 12% found once. Notes on this clonotype: The target antigen is unknown.

V shed 11 bases and J 6 bases; nucleotides not matched to a gene: 15. The CDR3 loop spans 15 amino acids. Germline V gives CDR1 MNHEY, CDR2 SVGEGT. The study's findings and limits: Because all patients had alopecia, their immune responses might differ from healthy ones. Versus controls, expanded TCRs had significantly more large CDR3 similarity clusters.

Time point: pre-sensitization, week 0. The sample's treatment: therapeutic diphenylcyclopropenone sensitization with weekly scalp DPC. Sequenced material: whole blood, taken in connection with sensitization to the hapten diphenylcyclopropenone (DPC). The J gene is TRBJ2-3, the V gene TRBV6-2 or TRBV6-3; 9 bases are a match to TRBD2. The source is a woman in her thirties or forties with alopecia areata. Some clones in this sample may be carry-over from other donors' samples. CDR3 amino acids: CAGTQRGGREDTQYF. CDR3 DNA sequence: TGTGCCGGCACCCAACGAGGCGGGAGGGAGGATACGCAGTATTTT.